What follows are 30 T cell receptor beta chains derived from one specimen sequenced in a study of long-term antiretroviral therapy in people with HIV. Samples were assayed with immunoSEQ v3.0 at survey level. The method was immunoSEQ multiplex PCR; TCRdb's version includes in-frame clones alone and lacks a portion of them. The table lists 30,000 to 40,000 clones, about 88% of them singletons. Sequencing used unsorted PBMCs, obtained just before starting antiretroviral therapy. These receptors all come from a woman between 18 and 29 years old with HIV.

The gene calls are TRBV19 and TRBJ1-1, with a possible D match to TRBD1 (5 bases). CDR1 LNHDA and CDR2 SQIVND come from the germline V gene (reference sequence). V lost 7 bases and J 4 bases, leaving 16 bases between the germline ends. The CDR3 is 14 residues long. The CDR3 bases are TGTGCCAGTAACCTAGGGGCGGTGAGCACTGAAGCTTTCTTT. This sequence encodes CASNLGAVSTEAFF.

The CDR3 reads CASSLGIKSLVEKLFF. The CDR3, as DNA: TGTGCCAGCAGCTTAGGAATCAAGTCCTTAGTCGAAAAACTGTTTTTT. The chain carries TRBV7-2 and TRBJ1-4; D not resolved. The germline gives CDR1 SGHTA, CDR2 FQGNSA. The CDR3 is 16 amino acids. V was pared by 1 base and J by 8 bases, with 17 bases between.

The chain combines TRBV7-9 with TRBJ2-7, with 11 positions matching TRBD2. Trimming took 5 bases from V and 4 from J; bases not matched to a gene: 7. Per the germline V gene, CDR1 is SEHNR and CDR2 is FQNEAQ (reference sequence). The CDR3 sequence is 15 residues long. The CDR3 DNA sequence: TGTGCCAGCAGCCCAGCGACTAGCGGGACTTACGAGCAGTACTTC. Translated: CASSPATSGTYEQYF.

This chain uses TRBV4-3 with TRBJ2-3; D gene uncertain. Germline CDR1 LGHNA, CDR2 YSLEER. Trimming cost V 0 bases and J 2 bases, with 12 bases left between them. The CDR3 length is 16 residues. The CDR3 DNA follows: TGCGCCAGCAGCCAAGACGTAAGGGCGTTCACAGATACGCAGTATTTT. This translates into CASSQDVRAFTDTQYF.

This chain uses TRBV7-7 with TRBJ2-3, with 7 bases matching TRBD1. CDR1 and CDR2 (germline): SSHAT, FNYEAQ (reference sequence). This CDR3 has 14 amino acids. CDR3 region: CASSRQGHTDTQYF. CDR3 coding DNA: TGTGCTAGCTCCAGACAGGGACACACAGATACGCAGTATTTT.

The chain couples TRBV6-5 to TRBJ1-2; perhaps TRBD1 as D (6 bases). The CDR3 contains 15 residues. V was cut by 0 bases and J by 7 bases, with 15 bases left in between. Germline loops: CDR1 MNHEY, CDR2 SVGAGI. The DNA of the CDR3 is TGTGCCAGCAGTTACTCGGGCTCGGGGGCGGGTGGCTACACCTTC. As protein: CASSYSGSGAGGYTF.

The V gene is TRBV6-6, the J gene TRBJ2-3; D is undetermined. The V gene lost 7 bases and the J gene lost 1 base, with 9 bases spanning the gap. Germline V gene data show CDR1 as MNHNY and CDR2 as SVGAGI (reference sequence). The CDR3 is 13 amino acids. CDR3 bases: TGTGCCAGCACCCCGAGCGGCACAGATACGCAGTATTTT. Translated, it gives CASTPSGTDTQYF.

The V gene is TRBV6-5, the J gene TRBJ1-1, with D tentatively TRBD1 (6 bases). Deletions cut 5 bases from V and 0 bases from J, with 10 bases between. This CDR3 comprises 14 residues. Germline V gene sequence: CDR1 MNHEY, CDR2 SVGAGI. For the CDR3, the DNA is TGTGCCAGCAGTCCAGGGGTCATGAACACTGAAGCTTTCTTT. Translation gives CASSPGVMNTEAFF.

The chain is built from TRBV5-1 and TRBJ2-3; 7 bases align to TRBD2. Germline-derived CDR1 and CDR2 are SGHRS and YFSETQ. V trimming: 5 bases; J trimming: 3 bases; junction bases outside the gene matches: 6. The length of the CDR3 is 14 residues. The CDR3 sequence: CASSPSGKTDTQYF. The CDR3 DNA sequence: TGCGCCAGCAGTCCCAGCGGGAAGACAGATACGCAGTATTTT.

The chain couples TRBV5-1 to TRBJ1-4, with D maybe TRBD1 (5 bases). The V and J ends lost 4 bases and 8 bases respectively, with 9 bases between them. The V gene's germline CDR1 is SGHRS and CDR2 YFSETQ. The CDR3 totals 12 residues. CDR3 protein: CASSPGGEKLFF. The CDR3 nucleotides are TGCGCCAGCAGCCCCGGGGGGGAAAAACTGTTTTTT.

J is TRBJ2-3 and V is TRBV7-9, with 10 bases fitting TRBD2. The CDR3 consists of 19 residues. V was clipped by 5 bases and J by 0 bases; unmatched bases: 14. Germline values: CDR1 SEHNR, CDR2 FQNEAQ (reference sequence). The CDR3 DNA reads TGTGCCAGCAGCCCCGAGGTTGGGCTAGCGGGAGCTAGCACAGATACGCAGTATTTT. Translating gives CASSPEVGLAGASTDTQYF. Supplemented by reference TRBV7-9 and TRBJ2-3, the full variable domain reads DTGVSQNPRHKITKRGQNVTFRCDPISEHNRLYWYRQTLGQGPEFLTYFQNEAQLEKSRLLSDRFSAERPKGSFSTLEIQRTEQGDSAMYLCASSPEVGLAGASTDTQYFGPGTRLTVL.

The rearrangement uses TRBV15 and TRBJ2-6, with 9 bases identical to TRBD1. Germline V CDR1 and CDR2: LNHNV, YYDKDF (reference sequence). This CDR3 contains 18 residues. The V gene end was trimmed by 2 bases and the J gene end by 0 bases; junction bases not matched to a gene: 5. The CDR3 spells CATSRYRDRVSGANVLTF. For the CDR3, the DNA is TGTGCCACCAGCAGATACCGGGACAGGGTCTCTGGGGCCAACGTCCTGACTTTC.

The chain uses TRBV5-4 and TRBJ2-1; the D gene is possibly TRBD2 (6 bases). Germline V lookup: CDR1 SGHNT, CDR2 YYREEE (reference sequence). Between the trimmed V and J ends, which lost 1 base and 6 bases, there was a span of 11 bases. The CDR3 contains 14 residues. CDR3 loop: CASSLTLALNEQFF. CDR3 sequence (DNA): TGTGCCAGCAGCTTGACACTAGCTCTCAATGAGCAGTTCTTC.

The CDR3 bases are TGCAGCGTTAGACAGGGTGGAGGCGATGAGCAGTTCTTC. It codes for CSVRQGGGDEQFF. The chain has TRBV29-1 and TRBJ2-1; 7 bases agree with TRBD1. The CDR3 sequence is 13 residues long. The trim removed 5 bases at V and 8 bases at J, leaving 9 bases unmatched. Germline V gene lookup returns CDR1 SQVTM and CDR2 ANQGSEA.

The chain combines TRBV18 with TRBJ2-2; no firm D call. CDR1 is KGHSH, CDR2 LQKENI, per germline. The CDR3 totals 15 residues. With 4 bases removed from V and 0 bases from J, the gap between germline ends came to 9 bases. The CDR3 loop reads CASSRSTTNTGELFF. CDR3 sequence (DNA): TGTGCCAGCTCACGTTCTACCACGAACACCGGGGAGCTGTTTTTT.

This clone has a single count. The V and J genes are TRBV9 and TRBJ2-1, with D unclear. Germline V gives CDR1 SGDLS, CDR2 YYNGEE. The CDR3 covers 14 residues. Deletions cut 4 bases from V and 5 bases from J, with 13 bases between. In DNA, the CDR3 is TGTGCCAGCAGCCCCCCTCCAGGCAACAATGAGCAGTTCTTC. Translating it yields CASSPPPGNNEQFF.

This rearrangement joins TRBV28 to TRBJ2-7; TRBD2 agrees at 12 bases. The ends lost 0 bases at V and 0 bases at J; junction bases unmatched: 3. This CDR3 is built from 17 residues. The germline V gene has CDR1 MDHEN and CDR2 SYDVKM. CDR3 sequence reads: CASSLWTSGGFSYEQYF. The DNA of the CDR3 is TGTGCCAGCAGTTTATGGACTAGCGGGGGCTTCTCCTACGAGCAGTACTTC.

This sequence joins TRBV15 and TRBJ2-7, with D hard to call. The V gene lost 3 bases and the J gene lost 4 bases, with 13 bases spanning the gap. Germline V gives CDR1 LNHNV, CDR2 YYDKDF (reference sequence). The CDR3 loop spans 14 amino acids. This chain's CDR3 is CATSRDVGIYEQYF. The CDR3 DNA follows: TGTGCCACCAGCAGGGACGTCGGAATATACGAGCAGTACTTC.

The chain uses TRBV11-3 and TRBJ2-1, with D possibly matching TRBD2 (6 bases). CDR3 length: 14 amino acids. Germline assignment: CDR1 SGHNT and CDR2 YENEEA. Deletions cut 2 bases from V and 5 bases from J, with 10 bases between. The CDR3 protein is CASSLIAVDNEQFF. The CDR3 DNA sequence: TGTGCCAGCAGCTTAATAGCGGTGGACAATGAGCAGTTCTTC.

This chain connects TRBV5-4 to TRBJ2-5; D is possibly TRBD1 (5 bases). The V and J ends lost 0 bases and 2 bases respectively, with 5 bases between them. The CDR3 is 13 amino acids. Germline V lookup: CDR1 SGHNT, CDR2 YYREEE (reference sequence). The CDR3 here is CASSLGQQETQYF. The CDR3 DNA is TGTGCCAGCAGCTTGGGACAGCAAGAGACCCAGTACTTC.

The chain combines TRBV7-2 with TRBJ2-1, with TRBD2 matching 10 bases. Germline V gives CDR1 SGHTA, CDR2 FQGNSA. V lost 4 bases, J lost 9 bases, and 15 bases stayed unmatched. There are 17 residues in the CDR3. CDR3: CASSSPRGLAGVGEQFF. CDR3 bases: TGTGCCAGCAGCTCGCCTAGGGGCCTAGCGGGAGTAGGTGAGCAGTTCTTC.

This sequence joins TRBV4-3 and TRBJ2-1; TRBD2 is a possible D gene (6 bases). This CDR3 is 14 amino acids long. Germline V gives CDR1 LGHNA, CDR2 YSLEER. V was trimmed by 0 bases and J by 7 bases, leaving 10 bases between them. The CDR3 nucleotides are TGCGCCAGCAGCCAAGATGCGGGGTTGAATGAGCAGTTCTTC. It encodes CASSQDAGLNEQFF.

The V and J genes are TRBV7-3 and TRBJ1-1; the D gene is possibly TRBD1 (5 bases). The CDR3 runs 18 residues. Germline loops: CDR1 SGHTA, CDR2 FQGTGA. Trimming left V 1 base short and J 6 bases short, with 24 bases between. The CDR3 loop reads CASSLMGRDLRQGAEAFF. CDR3 DNA sequence: TGTGCCAGCAGCTTAATGGGGAGGGATCTGCGGCAGGGCGCTGAAGCTTTCTTT.

The chain couples TRBV5-6 to TRBJ2-7; tentative D call: TRBD1 (5 bases). This CDR3 is built from 18 residues. Germline values: CDR1 SGHDT, CDR2 YYEEEE. V lost 1 base and J lost 4, with 24 bases in between. The CDR3 DNA follows: TGTGCCAGCAGCTTGCCACCCCACCGAGTTCAGGGTTTTTACGAGCAGTACTTC. Encoded protein: CASSLPPHRVQGFYEQYF.

This clone turned up a few times. The chain couples TRBV27 to TRBJ2-7, with D perhaps matching TRBD1 (5 bases). The CDR3 consists of 14 residues. V was cut by 3 bases and J by 2 bases, with 11 bases left in between. CDR1 is MNHEY and CDR2 is SMNVEV in the germline V gene (reference sequence). CDR3 nucleotides: TGTGCCAGCAGTTTGGCCCAGGGTCCCTACGAGCAGTACTTC. Residues: CASSLAQGPYEQYF.

This chain connects TRBV7-9 to TRBJ1-2, with a tentative D call TRBD1 (5 bases). This CDR3 is 14 amino acids long. The germline gives CDR1 SEHNR, CDR2 FQNEAQ (reference sequence). Trimming stripped 4 bases from V and 5 bases from J, with 14 bases between. The CDR3 DNA reads as TGTGCCAGCAGCTCGACAGATAATCGATATGGCTACACCTTC. Translating it yields CASSSTDNRYGYTF.

The V call is TRBV11-2, the J call TRBJ1-1; D uncertain. Germline assignment: CDR1 SGHAT and CDR2 FQNNGV. V was shortened by 5 bases and J by 1 base, with 8 bases between the two germline ends. There are 13 residues in the CDR3. The CDR3 region has the DNA TGTGCCAGCAGCCTAACACCGAACACTGAAGCTTTCTTT. Translation gives CASSLTPNTEAFF.

V usage is TRBV7-2 and J usage is TRBJ1-2; D is ambiguous. The germline V gene encodes CDR1 SGHTA and CDR2 FQGNSA. CDR3 size: 15 residues. The V end was cut by 5 bases, the J end by 7 bases, with 20 bases between. DNA for the CDR3: TGTGCCAGCAGCGGAAGACCACTCGGGCGGACTGGCTACACCTTC. It yields the protein CASSGRPLGRTGYTF.

This chain links TRBV5-4 with TRBJ2-3; D perhaps matches TRBD2 (5 bases). The CDR3 contains 13 residues. Germline V gene lookup returns CDR1 SGHNT and CDR2 YYREEE (reference sequence). The V gene lost 0 bases and the J gene lost 6 bases, with 8 bases spanning the gap. The CDR3 nucleotides read TGTGCCAGCAGCTTGGTGCGAGGGGATACGCAGTATTTT. Translating it yields CASSLVRGDTQYF.

The chain is built from TRBV4-3 and TRBJ2-7; a possible D gene is TRBD1 (6 bases). The germline V gene encodes CDR1 LGHNA and CDR2 YSLEER. Trimming took 2 bases from V and 1 from J, leaving 9 bases between them. This CDR3 region has 14 residues. Written as DNA, the CDR3 is TGCGCCAGCAGCCAACTGGACAGTTCCTACGAGCAGTACTTC. Its translation is CASSQLDSSYEQYF.